This T cell receptor beta chain was captured by sequencing in a study of PD-L1 blockade in urothelial cancer. Background on the study: Median blood clonality was around 0.08, with 82,636 unique TCRs.

Documented time point: pretreatment peripheral blood. Between the trimmed V and J ends, which lost 4 bases and 5 bases, there was a span of 19 bases. This CDR3 spans 16 amino acids. CDR1 is SGHNT, CDR2 YYREEE, per germline (reference sequence). TCRdb's table, derived via immunoSEQ multiplex PCR, lists solely in-frame clones and lacks some. The repertoire holds about 63,000 clones, with about four fifths as singletons. The specimen comprised PBMCs, sampled around atezolizumab (anti-PD-L1) treatment. This TCR was sampled from a man between 65 and 85 years old with urothelial cancer. The genes are TRBV5-4 and TRBJ2-1; no clear D. Written as DNA, the CDR3 is TGTGCCAGCAGCCCCACCGGCGGTGGAACTAACAATGAGCAGTTCTTC. Encoded protein: CASSPTGGGTNNEQFF.